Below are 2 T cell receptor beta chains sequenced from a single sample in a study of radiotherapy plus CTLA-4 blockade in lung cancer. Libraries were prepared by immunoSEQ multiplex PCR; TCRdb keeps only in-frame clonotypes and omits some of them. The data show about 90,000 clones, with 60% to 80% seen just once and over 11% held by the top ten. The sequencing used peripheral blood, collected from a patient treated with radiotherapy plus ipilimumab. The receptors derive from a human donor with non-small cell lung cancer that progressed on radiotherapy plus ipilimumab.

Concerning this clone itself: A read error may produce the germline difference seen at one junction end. CDR3 bases: TGTGCTAGCAGTCTAGGCCAGGGGAGTGGTGAGACCCAGTACTTC. This translates into CASSLGQGSGETQYF. V and J are TRBV7-7 and TRBJ2-5; TRBD1 is a possible D gene (6 bases). The CDR3 runs to 15 residues. Germline CDR1 is SSHAT and CDR2 is FNYEAQ (reference sequence).

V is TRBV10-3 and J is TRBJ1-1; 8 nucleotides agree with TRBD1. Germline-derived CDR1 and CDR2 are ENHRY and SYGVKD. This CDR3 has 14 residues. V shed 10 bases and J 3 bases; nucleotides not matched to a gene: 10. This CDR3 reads CATHRQGKDTEAFF. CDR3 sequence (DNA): TGTGCCACCCATAGACAGGGGAAGGACACTGAAGCTTTCTTT.